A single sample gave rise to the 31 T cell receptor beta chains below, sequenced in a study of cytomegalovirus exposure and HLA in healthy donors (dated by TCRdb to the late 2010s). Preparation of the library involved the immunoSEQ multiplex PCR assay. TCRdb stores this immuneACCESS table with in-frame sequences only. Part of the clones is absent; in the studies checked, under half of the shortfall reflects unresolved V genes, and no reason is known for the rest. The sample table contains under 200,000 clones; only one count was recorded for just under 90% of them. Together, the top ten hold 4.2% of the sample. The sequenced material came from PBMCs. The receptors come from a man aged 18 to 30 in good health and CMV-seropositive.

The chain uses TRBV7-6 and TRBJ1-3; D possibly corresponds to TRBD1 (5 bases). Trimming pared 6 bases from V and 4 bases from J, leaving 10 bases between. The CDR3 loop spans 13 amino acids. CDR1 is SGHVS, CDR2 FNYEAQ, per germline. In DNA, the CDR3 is TGTGCCAGCAGGGGGGGACCAGGAAACACCATATATTTT. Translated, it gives CASRGGPGNTIYF. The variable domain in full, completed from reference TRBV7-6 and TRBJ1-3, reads GAGVSQSPRYKVTKRGQDVALRCDPISGHVSLYWYRQALGQGPEFLTYFNYEAQQDKSGLPNDRFSAERPEGSISTLTIQRTEQRDSAMYRCASRGGPGNTIYFGEGSWLTVV.

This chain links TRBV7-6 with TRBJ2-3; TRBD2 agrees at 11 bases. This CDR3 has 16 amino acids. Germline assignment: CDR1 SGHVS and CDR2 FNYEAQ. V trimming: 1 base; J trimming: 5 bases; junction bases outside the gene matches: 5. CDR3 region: CASSLGVSGRGDTQYF. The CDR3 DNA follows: TGTGCCAGCAGCTTAGGGGTTAGCGGGAGGGGAGATACGCAGTATTTT. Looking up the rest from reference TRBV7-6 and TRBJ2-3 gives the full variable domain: GAGVSQSPRYKVTKRGQDVALRCDPISGHVSLYWYRQALGQGPEFLTYFNYEAQQDKSGLPNDRFSAERPEGSISTLTIQRTEQRDSAMYRCASSLGVSGRGDTQYFGPGTRLTVL.

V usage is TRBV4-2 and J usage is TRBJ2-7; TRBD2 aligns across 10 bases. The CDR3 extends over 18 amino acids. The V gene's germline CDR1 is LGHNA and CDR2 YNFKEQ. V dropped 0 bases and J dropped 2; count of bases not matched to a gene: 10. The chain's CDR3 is CASSQDDGTSGTAYEQYF. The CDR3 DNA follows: TGTGCCAGCAGCCAAGATGATGGAACTAGCGGGACGGCCTACGAGCAGTACTTC.

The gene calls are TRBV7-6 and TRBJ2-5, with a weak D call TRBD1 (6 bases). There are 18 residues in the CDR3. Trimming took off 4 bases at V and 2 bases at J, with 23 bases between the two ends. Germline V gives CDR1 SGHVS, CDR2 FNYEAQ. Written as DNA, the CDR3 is TGTGCCAGCAGCTCACCTCGGGGCGGTGGGGGCCCACAAGAGACCCAGTACTTC. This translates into CASSSPRGGGGPQETQYF.

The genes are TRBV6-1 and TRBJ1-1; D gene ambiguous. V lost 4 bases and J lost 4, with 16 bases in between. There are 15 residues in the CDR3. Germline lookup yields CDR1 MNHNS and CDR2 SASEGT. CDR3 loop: CASSVGRNLGTEAFF. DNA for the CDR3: TGTGCCAGCAGTGTAGGGAGGAATCTCGGCACTGAAGCTTTCTTT.

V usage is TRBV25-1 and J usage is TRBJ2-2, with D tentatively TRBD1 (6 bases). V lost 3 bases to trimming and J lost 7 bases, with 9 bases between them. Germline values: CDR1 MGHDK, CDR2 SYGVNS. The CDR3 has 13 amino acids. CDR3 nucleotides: TGTGCCAGCAGTGATATAGGGGGCGGGGAGCTGTTTTTT. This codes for CASSDIGGGELFF. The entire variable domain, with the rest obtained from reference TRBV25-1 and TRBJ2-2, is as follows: EADIYQTPRYLVIGTGKKITLECSQTMGHDKMYWYQQDPGMELHLIHYSYGVNSTEKGDLSSESTVSRIRTEHFPLTLESARPSHTSQYLCASSDIGGGELFFGEGSRLTVL.

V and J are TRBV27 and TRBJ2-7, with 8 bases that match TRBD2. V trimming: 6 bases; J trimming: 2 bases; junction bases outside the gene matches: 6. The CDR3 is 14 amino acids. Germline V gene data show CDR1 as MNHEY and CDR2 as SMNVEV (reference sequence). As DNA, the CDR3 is TGTGCCAGCAGCCGCGGACTAGCAGCCTACGAGCAGTACTTC. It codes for CASSRGLAAYEQYF.

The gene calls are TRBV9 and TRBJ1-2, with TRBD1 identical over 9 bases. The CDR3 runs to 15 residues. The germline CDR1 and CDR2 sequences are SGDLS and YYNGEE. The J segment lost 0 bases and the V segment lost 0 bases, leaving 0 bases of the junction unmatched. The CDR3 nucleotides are TGTGCCAGCAGCGTAGGACAGGGGGCTAACTATGGCTACACCTTC. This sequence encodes CASSVGQGANYGYTF.

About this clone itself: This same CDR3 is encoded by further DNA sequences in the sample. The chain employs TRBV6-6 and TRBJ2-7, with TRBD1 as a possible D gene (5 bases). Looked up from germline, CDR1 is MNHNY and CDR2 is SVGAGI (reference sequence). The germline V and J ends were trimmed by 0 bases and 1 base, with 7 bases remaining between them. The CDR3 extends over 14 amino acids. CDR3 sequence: CASSYSSGSYEQYF. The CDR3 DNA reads TGTGCCAGCAGTTACTCCTCAGGGTCCTACGAGCAGTACTTC.

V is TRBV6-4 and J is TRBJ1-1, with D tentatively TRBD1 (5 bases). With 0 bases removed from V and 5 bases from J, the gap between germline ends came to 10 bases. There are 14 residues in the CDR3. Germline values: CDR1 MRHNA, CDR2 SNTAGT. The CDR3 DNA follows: TGTGCCAGCAGTGACTCTTCCAGGGCGACTGAAGCTTTCTTT. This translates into CASSDSSRATEAFF.

The CDR3 sequence is CASSLAQGMGAVNTEAFF. The CDR3 nucleotides are TGTGCCAGCAGCTTAGCTCAGGGTATGGGTGCTGTGAACACTGAAGCTTTCTTT. The J gene is TRBJ1-1, the V gene TRBV7-3, with D perhaps TRBD1 (5 bases). Looked up from germline, CDR1 is SGHTA and CDR2 is FQGTGA. The CDR3 extends over 18 amino acids. The germline V and J ends were trimmed by 2 bases and 0 bases, with 19 bases remaining between them.

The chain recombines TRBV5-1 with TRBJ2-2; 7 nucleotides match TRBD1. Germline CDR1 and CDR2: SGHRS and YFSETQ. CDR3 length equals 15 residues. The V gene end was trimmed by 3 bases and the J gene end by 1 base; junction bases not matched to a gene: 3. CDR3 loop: CASSSTGKNTGELFF. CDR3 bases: TGCGCCAGCAGCTCGACAGGGAAGAACACCGGGGAGCTGTTTTTT. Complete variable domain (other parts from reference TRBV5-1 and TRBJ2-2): KAGVTQTPRYLIKTRGQQVTLSCSPISGHRSVSWYQQTPGQGLQFLFEYFSETQRNKGNFPGRFSGRQFSNSRSEMNVSTLELGDSALYLCASSSTGKNTGELFFGEGSRLTVL.

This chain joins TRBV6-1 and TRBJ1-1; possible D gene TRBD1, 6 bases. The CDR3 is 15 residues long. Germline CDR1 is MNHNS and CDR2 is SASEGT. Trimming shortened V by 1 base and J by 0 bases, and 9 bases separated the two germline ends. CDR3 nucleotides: TGTGCCAGCAGTGAAGAAGGACAGCTGAACACTGAAGCTTTCTTT. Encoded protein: CASSEEGQLNTEAFF.

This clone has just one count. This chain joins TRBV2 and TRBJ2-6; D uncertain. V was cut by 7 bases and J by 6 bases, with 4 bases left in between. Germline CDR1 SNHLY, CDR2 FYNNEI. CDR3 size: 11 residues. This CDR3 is CASKQANVLTF. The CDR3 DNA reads TGTGCCAGCAAACAGGCCAACGTCCTGACTTTC.

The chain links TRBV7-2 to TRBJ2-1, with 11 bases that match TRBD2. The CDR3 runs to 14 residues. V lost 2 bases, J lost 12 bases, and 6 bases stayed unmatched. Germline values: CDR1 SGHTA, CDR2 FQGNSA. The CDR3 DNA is TGTGCCAGCAGCTTAACTAGCGGGGGCATAGGGCAGTTCTTC. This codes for CASSLTSGGIGQFF.

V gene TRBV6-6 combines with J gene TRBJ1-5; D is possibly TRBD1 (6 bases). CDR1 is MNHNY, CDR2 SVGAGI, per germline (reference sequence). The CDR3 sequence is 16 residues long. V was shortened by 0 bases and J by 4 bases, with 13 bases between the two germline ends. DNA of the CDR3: TGTGCCAGCAGTTACTCGTGGGGGGGGGCAAATCAGCCCCAGCATTTT. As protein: CASSYSWGGANQPQHF.

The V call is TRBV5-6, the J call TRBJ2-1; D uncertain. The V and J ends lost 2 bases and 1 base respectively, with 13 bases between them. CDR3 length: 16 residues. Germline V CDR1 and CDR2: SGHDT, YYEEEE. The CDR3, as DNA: TGTGCCAGCAGCTTCTCTTCGGGTACATCCTACAATGAGCAGTTCTTC. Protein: CASSFSSGTSYNEQFF.

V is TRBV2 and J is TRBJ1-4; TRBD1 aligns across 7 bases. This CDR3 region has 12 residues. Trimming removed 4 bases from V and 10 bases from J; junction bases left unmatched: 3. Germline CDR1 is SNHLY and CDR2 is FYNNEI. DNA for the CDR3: TGTGCCAGCAGTGCCCACAGGGGAAAACTGTTTTTT. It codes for CASSAHRGKLFF.

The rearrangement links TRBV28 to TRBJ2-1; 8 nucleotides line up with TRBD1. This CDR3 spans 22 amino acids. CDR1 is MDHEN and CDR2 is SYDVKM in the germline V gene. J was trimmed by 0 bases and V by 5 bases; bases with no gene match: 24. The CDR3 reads CASSVPRAPGQGSRSSYNEQFF. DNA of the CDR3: TGTGCCAGCAGTGTACCACGAGCCCCAGGACAGGGAAGCCGGAGCTCCTACAATGAGCAGTTCTTC.

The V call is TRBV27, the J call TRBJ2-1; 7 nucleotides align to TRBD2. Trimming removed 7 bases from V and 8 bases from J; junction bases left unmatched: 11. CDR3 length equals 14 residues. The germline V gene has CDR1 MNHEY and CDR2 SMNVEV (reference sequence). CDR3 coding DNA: TGTGCCAGCACCCCTAGCGGCGCCGGGGATGAGCAGTTCTTC. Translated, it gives CASTPSGAGDEQFF.

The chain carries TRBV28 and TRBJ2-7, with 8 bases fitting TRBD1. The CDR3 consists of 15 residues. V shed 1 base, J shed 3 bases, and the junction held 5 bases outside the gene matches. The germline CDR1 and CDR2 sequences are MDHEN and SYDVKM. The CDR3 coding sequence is TGTGCCAGCAGTTTATTTGGGACAGGAGACTACGAGCAGTACTTC. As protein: CASSLFGTGDYEQYF. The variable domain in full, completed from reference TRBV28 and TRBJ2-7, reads DVKVTQSSRYLVKRTGEKVFLECVQDMDHENMFWYRQDPGLGLRLIYFSYDVKMKEKGDIPEGYSVSREKKERFSLILESASTNQTSMYLCASSLFGTGDYEQYFGPGTRLTVT.

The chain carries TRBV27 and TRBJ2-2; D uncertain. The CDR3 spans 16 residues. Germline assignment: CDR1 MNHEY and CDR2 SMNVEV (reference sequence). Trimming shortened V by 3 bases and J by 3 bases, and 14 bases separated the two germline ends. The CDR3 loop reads CASSFSLRPDTGELFF. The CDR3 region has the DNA TGTGCCAGCAGTTTTTCACTACGACCGGACACCGGGGAGCTGTTTTTT.

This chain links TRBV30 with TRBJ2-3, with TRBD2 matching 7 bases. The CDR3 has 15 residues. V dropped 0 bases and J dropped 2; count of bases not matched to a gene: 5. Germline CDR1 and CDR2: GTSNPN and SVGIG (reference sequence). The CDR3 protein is CAWSVGSGFTDTQYF. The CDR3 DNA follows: TGTGCCTGGAGTGTGGGTAGCGGGTTCACAGATACGCAGTATTTT. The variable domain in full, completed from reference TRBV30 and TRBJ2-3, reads SQTIHQWPATLVQPVGSPLSLECTVEGTSNPNLYWYRQAAGRGLQLLFYSVGIGQISSEVPQNLSASRPQDRQFILSSKKLLLSDSGFYLCAWSVGSGFTDTQYFGPGTRLTVL.

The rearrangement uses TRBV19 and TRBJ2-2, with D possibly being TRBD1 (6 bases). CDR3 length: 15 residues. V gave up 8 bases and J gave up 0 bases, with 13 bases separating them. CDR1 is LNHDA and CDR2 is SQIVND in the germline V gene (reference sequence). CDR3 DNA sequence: TGTGCCAGTTCCATGACAGGAACGAACACCGGGGAGCTGTTTTTT. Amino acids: CASSMTGTNTGELFF. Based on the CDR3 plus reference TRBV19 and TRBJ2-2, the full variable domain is DGGITQSPKYLFRKEGQNVTLSCEQNLNHDAMYWYRQDPGQGLRLIYYSQIVNDFQKGDIAEGYSVSREKKESFPLTVTSAQKNPTAFYLCASSMTGTNTGELFFGEGSRLTVL.

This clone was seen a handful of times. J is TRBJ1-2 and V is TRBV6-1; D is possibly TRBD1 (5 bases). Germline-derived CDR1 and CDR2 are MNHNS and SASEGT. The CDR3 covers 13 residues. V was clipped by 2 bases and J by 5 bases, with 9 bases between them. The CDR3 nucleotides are TGTGCCAGCAGTGAACAGGGAGGGTATGGCTACACCTTC. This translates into CASSEQGGYGYTF.

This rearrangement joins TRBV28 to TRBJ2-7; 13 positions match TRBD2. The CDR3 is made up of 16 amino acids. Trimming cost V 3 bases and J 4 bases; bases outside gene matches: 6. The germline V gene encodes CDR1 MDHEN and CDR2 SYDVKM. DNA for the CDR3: TGTGCCAGCAGTTTCCGGACTAGCGGGAGTGGTTACGAGCAGTACTTC. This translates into CASSFRTSGSGYEQYF.

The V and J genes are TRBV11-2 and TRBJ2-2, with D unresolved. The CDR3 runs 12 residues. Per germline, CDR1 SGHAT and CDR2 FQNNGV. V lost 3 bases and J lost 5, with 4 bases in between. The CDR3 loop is CASSFLTGELFF. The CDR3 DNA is TGTGCCAGCAGCTTCCTAACCGGGGAGCTGTTTTTT.

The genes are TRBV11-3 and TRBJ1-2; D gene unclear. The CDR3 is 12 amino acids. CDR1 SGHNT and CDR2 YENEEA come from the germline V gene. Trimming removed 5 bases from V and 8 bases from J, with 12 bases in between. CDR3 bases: TGTGCCAGCAGCGAAAACAGTTTCGGCTACACCTTC. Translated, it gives CASSENSFGYTF.

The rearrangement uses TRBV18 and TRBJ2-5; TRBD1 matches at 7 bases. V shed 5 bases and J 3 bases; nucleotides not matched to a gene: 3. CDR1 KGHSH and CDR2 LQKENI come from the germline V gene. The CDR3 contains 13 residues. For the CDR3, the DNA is TGTGCCAGCTCAGCGACAGGGAAAGAGACCCAGTACTTC. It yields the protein CASSATGKETQYF.

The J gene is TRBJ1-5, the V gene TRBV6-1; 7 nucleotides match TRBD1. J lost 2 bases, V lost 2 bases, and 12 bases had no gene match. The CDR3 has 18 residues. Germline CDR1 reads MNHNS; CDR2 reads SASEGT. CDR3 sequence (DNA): TGTGCCAGCAGTGAAAGGGACAGTACAACTGTAGGCAATCAGCCCCAGCATTTT. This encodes CASSERDSTTVGNQPQHF.

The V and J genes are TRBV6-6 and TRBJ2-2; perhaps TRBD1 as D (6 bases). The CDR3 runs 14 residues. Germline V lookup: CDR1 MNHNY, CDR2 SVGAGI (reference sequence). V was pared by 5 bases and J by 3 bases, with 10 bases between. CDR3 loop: CASSQDSYTGELFF. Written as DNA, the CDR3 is TGTGCCAGCAGTCAGGACAGTTACACCGGGGAGCTGTTTTTT.